The entry that follows covers one TCR beta chain sequence. Its target is not known. The assay was immunoSEQ multiplex PCR, and TCRdb's table has in-frame clones only and misses some. Of around 31,000 clones in the sample, over 95% are singletons; the top ten hold around 0.17%. The sample comes from a study of circulating and synovial CD4+ cells in juvenile arthritis. General study findings and limits: Circulating pathogenic-like lymphocytes shared a substantially higher fraction of CDR3 sequences with synovium than bulk blood.

Patients with active juvenile idiopathic arthritis donated these samples. The receptor was isolated from a human donor with juvenile idiopathic arthritis. Sequences were obtained from CD4+ T cells from blood.

The CDR3 here is CASSIAKQGWNEQYF. The CDR3, as DNA: TGTGCCAGTAGTATAGCGAAACAGGGATGGAACGAGCAGTACTTC. The J gene is TRBJ2-7, the V gene TRBV19; D perhaps matches TRBD1 (6 bases). CDR1 and CDR2 from the germline V gene are LNHDA and SQIVND (reference sequence). Trimming cost V 1 base and J 5 bases, with 15 bases left between them. The CDR3 consists of 15 residues.